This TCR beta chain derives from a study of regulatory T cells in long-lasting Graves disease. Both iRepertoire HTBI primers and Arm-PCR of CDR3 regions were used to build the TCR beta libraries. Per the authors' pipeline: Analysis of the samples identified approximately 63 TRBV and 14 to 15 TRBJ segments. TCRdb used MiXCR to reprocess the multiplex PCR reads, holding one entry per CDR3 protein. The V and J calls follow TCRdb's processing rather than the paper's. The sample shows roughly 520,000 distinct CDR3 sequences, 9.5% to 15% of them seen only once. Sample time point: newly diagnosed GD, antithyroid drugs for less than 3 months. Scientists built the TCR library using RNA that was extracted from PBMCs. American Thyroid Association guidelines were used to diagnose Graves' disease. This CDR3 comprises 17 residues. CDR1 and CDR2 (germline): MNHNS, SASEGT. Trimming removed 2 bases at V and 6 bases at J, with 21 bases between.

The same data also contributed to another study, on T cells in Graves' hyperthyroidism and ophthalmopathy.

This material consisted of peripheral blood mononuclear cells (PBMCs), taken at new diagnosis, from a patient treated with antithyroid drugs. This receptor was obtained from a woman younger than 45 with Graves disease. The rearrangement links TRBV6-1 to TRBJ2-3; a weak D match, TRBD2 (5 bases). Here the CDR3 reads CASSEFAGALAMDTQYF. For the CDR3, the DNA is TGTGCCAGCAGTGAATTTGCGGGCGCGCTTGCCATGGATACGCAGTATTTT.